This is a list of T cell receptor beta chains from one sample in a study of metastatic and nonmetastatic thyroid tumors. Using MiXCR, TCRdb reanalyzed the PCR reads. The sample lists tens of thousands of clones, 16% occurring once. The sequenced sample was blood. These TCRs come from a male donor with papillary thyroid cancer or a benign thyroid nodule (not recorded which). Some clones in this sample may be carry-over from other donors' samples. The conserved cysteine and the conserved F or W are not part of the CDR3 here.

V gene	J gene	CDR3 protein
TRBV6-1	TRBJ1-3	ASSRKGASGNTIY
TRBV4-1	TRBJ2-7	ASSQNTRAGVSYEQY
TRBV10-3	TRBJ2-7	AIRMAGAAYEQY
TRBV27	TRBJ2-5	ASSQGRGEGEETQY
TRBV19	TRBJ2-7	ASSRDGRLLSYEQY
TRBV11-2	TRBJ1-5	ASSPRTGGIDQPQH
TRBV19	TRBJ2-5	ASSGTPETKY
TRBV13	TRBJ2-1	TSSATTNEQF
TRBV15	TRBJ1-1	ATSRIGSNTEAF
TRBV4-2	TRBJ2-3	ASSQEMGRRGTDTQY
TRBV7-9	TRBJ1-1	ASSSGQGYTEAF
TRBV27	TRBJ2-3	ASSLASPDTQY
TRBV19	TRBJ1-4	ASSPGGGAEKLF
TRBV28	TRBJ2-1	ASSFIRCPEQF
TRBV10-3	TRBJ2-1	AISEGVSNHNEQF
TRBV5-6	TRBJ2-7	ASSLFTGWDSYEQY